The TCR beta chain under discussion was sequenced for a study of T cells in Graves' hyperthyroidism and ophthalmopathy (dated by TCRdb to between 2017 and 2020). For the study in its entirety: Peripheral blood samples were taken at the time of initial diagnosis, prior to any treatment. After blood sampling, hyperthyroidism patients were treated with methimazole at a starting dose of 30 mg daily, and ophthalmopathy patients were treated with high-dose intravenous methylprednisolone. The approximately 100 discovery patients were randomly split 7:3 into training and test sets. Prospective prediction of ophthalmopathy was tested in an independent validation cohort consisting of 18 hyperthyroidism patients and some 15 patients who later progressed to ophthalmopathy. TCR Vbeta CDR3 sequencing of 120 to 150 peripheral blood samples (around 45 ophthalmopathy, approximately 80 hyperthyroidism and roughly 17 progressor patients) is reported in the paper. TCR V-J signatures able to tell the groups apart were searched for in a discovery cohort of around 95 patients, of whom under 45 had Graves' ophthalmopathy and 55 to 65 had stable Graves' hyperthyroidism. Thyroid tissue and blood T-cell repertoires from roughly 6 Graves' hyperthyroidism patients were also compared in the study. The paper as a whole reports these results and caveats: In validation, the model predicted progression to ophthalmopathy a median of 6.5 months before onset, with over 55% sensitivity and roughly 73% specificity. Most expanded thyroid clonotypes (frequency above 0.001) were also detected in blood, suggesting blood repertoires may reflect thyroid immune responses. A model built on a 13 V-J signature distinguished ophthalmopathy from stable hyperthyroidism, reaching 87.88% sensitivity and 81.08% specificity in cross-validation and 80%/75% in testing. Sample size was not statistically predetermined, and investigators were not blinded to group allocation.

From the cysteine through the phenylalanine, the CDR3 covers 13 amino acids. Just the 39-base CDR3 DNA is kept, in frame starting at base 1. Trimming removed 0 bases from V and 7 bases from J, leaving 11 bases between the germline ends. Based on the germline V gene (reference sequence), the CDR1 and CDR2 sequences are SGHKS and YYEKEE. A patient counted as having stable Graves' hyperthyroidism if no progression to ophthalmopathy occurred over 18 months of follow-up. Hyperthyroidism patients were aged 18 to 65 years and newly diagnosed, with disease duration of less than 2 months. Exclusion was applied to patients with uncontrolled infections, other autoimmune diseases, pregnancy or lactation. Diagnoses relied on clinical symptoms, serum thyroxine and TRAb, thyroid ultrasound and orbital computed tomography. Ficoll-Paque density gradient centrifugation was used to isolate PBMCs from about 9 ml of fresh peripheral blood. Trizol reagent was used to extract total RNA, and RNA quality was then checked on an Agilent 2100 Bioanalyzer.

This clonotype was recorded a few times. Which antigen it targets is not known. No much larger clone exists at a distance of one base, and base qualities are not known. The TCR beta CDR3 regions were amplified from RNA transcripts. For the first round of RT-PCR on the TCR CDR3, the HTBI primer set was used together with the Qiagen OneStep RT-PCR kit. Libraries were constructed in a second round of multiplex PCR, after which size selection and purification were performed. The libraries were sequenced on an Illumina HiSeq2000 using paired-end 100 bp reads. The study's own analysis went as follows. SOAPnuke was used to process the raw data, removing reads that contained adapters or uncalled bases, had a mean Phred below 15, or lacked an exact match to the constant primer or identifier. COPE v1.2.5 was used to merge the high-quality paired reads, and each unique nucleotide sequence was defined as a clonotype. MiTCR v1.1 was used to align the clonotypes against IMGT TRBV, TRBD and TRBJ reference segments. Only V-J combinations with frequency above 0.0001, covering roughly 99% of repertoires, were analysed. The TCS score was defined as the ratio of F50 (clonal expansion) to E x V (chaos), calculated using BLOSUM62-based TCRdist between CDR3 peptides within each V-J. Welch's t-statistics and random forest reduced 514 V-J features to roughly 13, which were used in a naive Bayes classifier (R e1071). The similarity between thyroid and blood repertoires was quantified using the Morisita-Horn index. Using fastp at Q25 and MiXCR, TCRdb reprocessed the public reads and kept productive beta chains. Each record represents a unique CDR3 protein, reported with the most common genes and DNA among its rows. TCRdb's processing, not the authors', yielded these V and J calls. The sample table contains roughly 840,000 distinct CDR3 sequences; only one count was recorded for roughly 40% of them. The ten largest clones add up to approximately 8.7% of the sample.

The rearranged chain carries TRBV5-5 and TRBJ2-7; TRBD2 could be the D gene, as 5 bases match. This sequence was found in a man aged 18-30 years with Graves' hyperthyroidism. Sequencing was carried out using blood. CDR3 sequence: CASSLAGMREQYF. The bases are TGTGCCAGCAGCTTGGCCGGGATGAGGGAGCAGTACTTC.